The 32 T cell receptor beta chains reported below all come from one sample, sequenced in a study of blood T cell repertoires in COVID-19. Sequenced by immunoSEQ multiplex PCR; TCRdb stores in-frame clones only, minus some. The repertoire includes 60,000 to 75,000 clones, about 91% of them detected once, and more than 5.5% sits in the top ten. Material: peripheral blood. These receptors all stem from a man aged 35-49 years with COVID-19, enrolled during active disease.

This sequence joins TRBV28 and TRBJ2-4, with 8 bases aligning to TRBD1. CDR1 is MDHEN, CDR2 SYDVKM, per germline. Losses at the gene ends were 5 bases for V and 2 bases for J; bases not matched to a gene: 2. This CDR3 comprises 14 residues. Here the CDR3 reads CASSRQGTKNIQYF. The CDR3 DNA is TGTGCCAGCAGTCGACAGGGGACCAAAAACATTCAGTACTTC.

CDR3 sequence reads: CATRGTYNEQFF. CDR3 sequence (DNA): TGTGCCACCCGGGGGACTTACAATGAGCAGTTCTTC. The rearrangement joins TRBV15 to TRBJ2-1, with D possibly being TRBD2 (6 bases). Germline CDR1 and CDR2: LNHNV and YYDKDF (reference sequence). CDR3 size: 12 residues. V lost 8 bases to trimming and J lost 4 bases, with 9 bases between them.

The chain couples TRBV5-1 to TRBJ2-3; 7 positions agree with TRBD1. With 4 bases clipped from V and 0 bases from J, the junction kept 8 bases outside the gene matches. The CDR3 contains 16 residues. The germline V gene has CDR1 SGHRS and CDR2 YFSETQ. This CDR3 reads CASSPGQTTSTDTQYF. CDR3 DNA: TGCGCCAGCAGCCCGGGACAGACCACTAGCACAGATACGCAGTATTTT.

This chain joins TRBV5-5 and TRBJ1-4; 7 nucleotides agree with TRBD1. Germline assignment: CDR1 SGHKS and CDR2 YYEKEE (reference sequence). The CDR3 runs to 15 residues. Unmatched junction bases numbered 11, after V lost 4 bases and J lost 8 bases. DNA for the CDR3: TGTGCCAGCAGCGCATCAACAGGGGTGGGAGAAAAACTGTTTTTT. The encoded protein is CASSASTGVGEKLFF.

The J gene is TRBJ1-1, the V gene TRBV19; a possible D gene is TRBD1 (6 bases). CDR3 length equals 12 residues. V lost 5 bases and J 7 bases, leaving 11 bases between the germline ends. The germline V gene has CDR1 LNHDA and CDR2 SQIVND (reference sequence). CDR3 in amino acids: CASSRLQGEAFF. The CDR3 region has the DNA TGTGCCAGTAGTCGCCTACAGGGTGAAGCTTTCTTT.

V is TRBV30 and J is TRBJ1-1; 9 nucleotides line up with TRBD1. V gave up 5 bases and J gave up 1 base; unmatched junction bases: 17. This CDR3 comprises 18 residues. In germline, CDR1 is GTSNPN, CDR2 SVGIG (reference sequence). The CDR3 nucleotides are TGTGCCTGGGAGGGGCCCCGGGACAGGGTTTCGAGGAACACTGAAGCTTTCTTT. The encoded protein is CAWEGPRDRVSRNTEAFF.

The rearrangement links TRBV12-5 to TRBJ1-1, with D maybe TRBD1 (5 bases). The V end was cut by 7 bases, the J end by 4 bases, with 10 bases between. CDR1 and CDR2 (germline): LGHNT, FRNRAP. The CDR3 is 12 amino acids. The CDR3 DNA sequence: TGTGCTAGTGTCTGGGGGGGCACTGAAGCTTTCTTT. Translating it yields CASVWGGTEAFF.

This clone was found once. The V call is TRBV4-2, the J call TRBJ2-7, with 9 nucleotides matching TRBD2. In germline, CDR1 is LGHNA, CDR2 YNFKEQ. The CDR3 extends over 16 amino acids. Losses at the gene ends were 4 bases for V and 0 bases for J; bases not matched to a gene: 7. The CDR3 DNA reads TGTGCCAGCAGCCTATTCCCTAGCGGGGTCTCCTACGAGCAGTACTTC. It encodes CASSLFPSGVSYEQYF.

The chain links TRBV30 to TRBJ2-2; D is possibly TRBD2 (5 bases). Trimming took off 5 bases at V and 6 bases at J, with 10 bases between the two ends. The CDR3 is 12 amino acids. Per germline, CDR1 GTSNPN and CDR2 SVGIG (reference sequence). CDR3 nucleotides: TGTGCCTGGGACCACGGGGCCGGGGAGCTGTTTTTT. Its protein product is CAWDHGAGELFF. Full variable domain (missing parts from reference TRBV30 and TRBJ2-2): SQTIHQWPATLVQPVGSPLSLECTVEGTSNPNLYWYRQAAGRGLQLLFYSVGIGQISSEVPQNLSASRPQDRQFILSSKKLLLSDSGFYLCAWDHGAGELFFGEGSRLTVL.

The V call is TRBV30, the J call TRBJ1-4; weak D call: TRBD1 (6 bases). Germline V CDR1 and CDR2: GTSNPN, SVGIG (reference sequence). V lost 5 bases, J lost 7 bases, and 14 bases lay in between. The CDR3 is made up of 13 amino acids. The CDR3 nucleotides are TGTGCCTGGGTCCGCAGGGGCTCTGAAAAACTGTTTTTT. This gives the protein CAWVRRGSEKLFF.

This chain uses TRBV7-9 with TRBJ2-5, with D tentatively TRBD1 (6 bases). The CDR3 is 13 residues long. Between the trimmed V and J ends, which lost 3 bases and 7 bases, there was a span of 12 bases. CDR1 is SEHNR and CDR2 is FQNEAQ in the germline V gene (reference sequence). The chain's CDR3 is CASSFSATGTQYF. DNA of the CDR3: TGTGCCAGCAGCTTTTCCGCGACAGGGACCCAGTACTTC.

This clone was seen a single time. This chain links TRBV5-6 with TRBJ1-6, with TRBD1 as a possible D gene (5 bases). Germline values: CDR1 SGHDT, CDR2 YYEEEE. The CDR3 is made up of 12 amino acids. Deletions cut 2 bases from V and 11 bases from J, with 8 bases between. CDR3 nucleotides: TGTGCCAGCAGCTTAGGGGAACCACCCCTCCACTTT. This sequence encodes CASSLGEPPLHF. Complete variable domain (other parts from reference TRBV5-6 and TRBJ1-6): DAGVTQSPTHLIKTRGQQVTLRCSPKSGHDTVSWYQQALGQGPQFIFQYYEEEERQRGNFPDRFSGHQFPNYSSELNVNALLLGDSALYLCASSLGEPPLHFGNGTRLTVT.

The V and J genes are TRBV28 and TRBJ2-3; 16 bases map to TRBD2. CDR1 MDHEN and CDR2 SYDVKM come from the germline V gene. V dropped 3 bases and J dropped 5; count of bases not matched to a gene: 2. The CDR3 has 16 amino acids. The CDR3 is CASSLGLAGGQDTQYF. The CDR3 region has the DNA TGTGCCAGCAGTTTGGGACTAGCGGGGGGGCAAGATACGCAGTATTTT.

This chain links TRBV6-5 with TRBJ1-3; no reliable D call. Germline V gene data show CDR1 as MNHEY and CDR2 as SVGAGI. This CDR3 has 10 residues. The V and J ends lost 7 bases and 15 bases respectively, with 13 bases between them. The CDR3 here is CASNASPRYF. The DNA for the CDR3 is TGTGCCAGCAATGCCTCGCCGCGATATTTT.

The chain joins TRBV2 to TRBJ1-4; TRBD1 matches at 12 bases. The CDR3 is 15 residues long. Trimming cost V 6 bases and J 5 bases; bases outside gene matches: 4. The germline CDR1 and CDR2 sequences are SNHLY and FYNNEI. CDR3 amino acids: CASRGTGGLNEKLFF. The CDR3 bases are TGTGCCAGCAGAGGGACAGGGGGCCTGAATGAAAAACTGTTTTTT. The entire variable domain, with the rest obtained from reference TRBV2 and TRBJ1-4, is as follows: EPEVTQTPSHQVTQMGQEVILRCVPISNHLYFYWYRQILGQKVEFLVSFYNNEISEKSEIFDDQFSVERPDGSNFTLKIRSTKLEDSAMYFCASRGTGGLNEKLFFGSGTQLSVL.

This rearrangement joins TRBV28 to TRBJ2-7; D is possibly TRBD1 (5 bases). The CDR3 is made up of 13 amino acids. V lost 6 bases and J lost 4, with 13 bases in between. The germline V gene encodes CDR1 MDHEN and CDR2 SYDVKM. Here the CDR3 reads CASRTSGLYEQYF. In DNA form, the CDR3 reads TGTGCCAGCAGAACATCAGGGTTATACGAGCAGTACTTC.

This chain joins TRBV18 and TRBJ2-7; 11 bases fit TRBD2. Per the germline V gene, CDR1 is KGHSH and CDR2 is LQKENI. V trimming: 4 bases; J trimming: 6 bases; junction bases outside the gene matches: 8. This CDR3 has 15 residues. The CDR3 spells CASSLASGGQGEQYF. The CDR3 DNA reads TGTGCCAGCTCACTCGCTAGCGGGGGGCAAGGCGAGCAGTACTTC.

The chain has TRBV9 and TRBJ2-3, with D perhaps matching TRBD1 (6 bases). Germline V lookup: CDR1 SGDLS, CDR2 YYNGEE. The CDR3 consists of 10 residues. Trimming removed 7 bases at V and 6 bases at J, with 6 bases between. The CDR3 here is CASQGDTQYF. The CDR3 DNA sequence: TGTGCCAGCCAGGGGGATACGCAGTATTTT.

J is TRBJ2-1 and V is TRBV10-3; 11 bases are shared with TRBD2. The V gene's germline CDR1 is ENHRY and CDR2 SYGVKD. This CDR3 region has 17 residues. V gave up 0 bases and J gave up 5 bases; unmatched junction bases: 6. CDR3 residues: CAISESSPSGGNNEQFF. The CDR3 DNA follows: TGTGCCATCAGTGAGTCCTCACCTAGCGGGGGGAACAATGAGCAGTTCTTC.

The chain joins TRBV15 to TRBJ2-2; TRBD1 aligns across 7 bases. This CDR3 has 16 amino acids. V shed 1 base and J 2 bases; nucleotides not matched to a gene: 4. Germline CDR1 LNHNV, CDR2 YYDKDF (reference sequence). For the CDR3, the DNA is TGTGCCACCAGCAGAGGTAACAGGGGCAACACCGGGGAGCTGTTTTTT. Translating gives CATSRGNRGNTGELFF. The full variable domain, with the rest looked up from reference TRBV15 and TRBJ2-2, is DAMVIQNPRYQVTQFGKPVTLSCSQTLNHNVMYWYQQKSSQAPKLLFHYYDKDFNNEADTPDNFQSRRPNTSFCFLDIRSPGLGDTAMYLCATSRGNRGNTGELFFGEGSRLTVL.

The rearrangement links TRBV19 to TRBJ1-5; no firm D call. Trimming took off 7 bases at V and 0 bases at J, with 7 bases between the two ends. Germline V gene data show CDR1 as LNHDA and CDR2 as SQIVND (reference sequence). CDR3 size: 13 residues. The CDR3 DNA follows: TGTGCCAGTACGGTCGATAGCAATCAGCCCCAGCATTTT. Encoded protein: CASTVDSNQPQHF. The full variable domain, its missing parts supplied by reference TRBV19 and TRBJ1-5, is DGGITQSPKYLFRKEGQNVTLSCEQNLNHDAMYWYRQDPGQGLRLIYYSQIVNDFQKGDIAEGYSVSREKKESFPLTVTSAQKNPTAFYLCASTVDSNQPQHFGDGTRLSIL.

The gene calls are TRBV2 and TRBJ1-3; no definite D call. V gave up 0 bases and J gave up 3 bases, with 9 bases separating them. Looked up from germline, CDR1 is SNHLY and CDR2 is FYNNEI. The CDR3 loop spans 15 amino acids. DNA of the CDR3: TGTGCCAGCAGTGAAGCAGGGAGGGTTGGAAACACCATATATTTT. Its protein is CASSEAGRVGNTIYF.

The V gene is TRBV2, the J gene TRBJ2-1; 7 bases fit TRBD2. This CDR3 spans 13 amino acids. V was clipped by 3 bases and J by 8 bases; unmatched bases: 4. Germline V gene lookup returns CDR1 SNHLY and CDR2 FYNNEI. The CDR3: CASSERGRDEQFF. The CDR3 DNA reads TGTGCCAGCAGTGAGAGAGGGAGGGATGAGCAGTTCTTC.

The chain joins TRBV14 to TRBJ2-3, with 12 positions matching TRBD1. Germline CDR1 reads SGHDN; CDR2 reads FVKESK. V lost 4 bases and J lost 2; bases outside the gene matches: 7. The length of the CDR3 is 17 residues. CDR3 sequence (DNA): TGTGCCAGCAGCCCCATGGGGACAGGGGGCCTCACAGATACGCAGTATTTT. Translating it yields CASSPMGTGGLTDTQYF.

The rearrangement uses TRBV6-4 and TRBJ2-1; 7 bases align to TRBD1. The CDR3 consists of 15 residues. The V and J ends lost 2 bases and 6 bases, in that order; junction bases with no gene match: 7. Germline values: CDR1 MRHNA, CDR2 SNTAGT. The CDR3 coding sequence is TGTGCCAGCAGTGACGAGGGGGCCGATTTCAATGAGCAGTTCTTC. This translates into CASSDEGADFNEQFF.

V usage is TRBV5-1 and J usage is TRBJ2-7; maybe TRBD1 (6 bases). The CDR3 consists of 16 residues. Trimming left V 2 bases short and J 4 bases short, with 19 bases between. Germline CDR1 and CDR2: SGHRS and YFSETQ. Here the CDR3 reads CASSFPPGTRNYEQYF. For the CDR3, the DNA is TGCGCCAGCAGCTTCCCCCCCGGGACAAGGAATTACGAGCAGTACTTC.

The chain uses TRBV7-6 and TRBJ2-2, with TRBD1 matching 8 bases. The CDR3 extends over 15 amino acids. The germline V gene has CDR1 SGHVS and CDR2 FNYEAQ. V lost 5 bases and J lost 3; bases outside the gene matches: 5. The DNA of the CDR3 is TGTGCCAGCAGCCGGGGACAGGTGGACACCGGGGAGCTGTTTTTT. Protein product: CASSRGQVDTGELFF.

The chain joins TRBV6-5 to TRBJ1-2, with TRBD1 matching over 11 bases. Germline trimming cut 8 bases from V and 4 bases from J; bases unmatched to any gene: 9. The CDR3 length is 15 residues. Germline lookup yields CDR1 MNHEY and CDR2 SVGAGI. CDR3 sequence: CASRLGTGGSYGYTF. The CDR3 DNA is TGTGCCAGCCGGTTGGGGACAGGGGGTTCCTATGGCTACACCTTC.

The CDR3 here is CASSSGQGGNSPLHF. CDR3 in DNA: TGTGCCAGCAGCTCCGGACAGGGTGGCAATTCACCCCTCCACTTT. The V and J genes are TRBV7-6 and TRBJ1-6, with 8 bases fitting TRBD1. Germline CDR1 and CDR2: SGHVS and FNYEAQ. The CDR3 consists of 15 residues. J was trimmed by 7 bases and V by 4 bases; bases with no gene match: 6.

This clone is a singleton in its sample. The J gene is TRBJ1-2, the V gene TRBV18; TRBD1 agrees at 8 bases. The CDR3 has 15 residues. CDR1 KGHSH and CDR2 LQKENI come from the germline V gene. Trimming removed 4 bases from V and 1 base from J; junction bases left unmatched: 5. In DNA form, the CDR3 reads TGTGCCAGCTCACAGGGACAGGAGCGTAACTATGGCTACACCTTC. Its protein product is CASSQGQERNYGYTF.

The CDR3 here is CASSLGMGQGYGYTF. In DNA, the CDR3 is TGTGCCAGCAGCTTGGGAATGGGACAGGGCTATGGCTACACCTTC. The chain carries TRBV5-6 and TRBJ1-2; 9 nucleotides line up with TRBD1. V dropped 0 bases and J dropped 4; count of bases not matched to a gene: 4. The germline V gene has CDR1 SGHDT and CDR2 YYEEEE. The CDR3 is 15 amino acids.

The CDR3 region is CASSPGTGGTENTEAFF. The DNA of the CDR3 is TGTGCCAGCTCACCTGGGACAGGGGGTACGGAGAACACTGAAGCTTTCTTT. The rearrangement links TRBV18 to TRBJ1-1; 11 bases fit TRBD1. From germline, CDR1 is KGHSH and CDR2 LQKENI. There are 17 residues in the CDR3. V shed 3 bases and J 1 base; nucleotides not matched to a gene: 7.